These 27 T cell receptor beta chains share one sample of origin, sequenced in a study of regulatory T cells in long-lasting Graves disease. Sample time point: newly diagnosed GD, antithyroid drugs for less than 3 months. The TCR library was made from RNA extracted from PBMCs. According to the study, TCR beta libraries were built with iRepertoire HTBI primers and CDR3-region Arm-PCR. MiXCR, applied by TCRdb to the multiplex PCR reads, yields one record per CDR3 protein. This table holds 300,000 to 400,000 distinct CDR3 sequences, about a sixth found once. Sequenced here: peripheral blood mononuclear cells (PBMCs), sampled at new diagnosis, from a patient treated with antithyroid drugs. The origin of the receptors is a female donor with Graves disease.

This clonotype was counted at least ten times. The rearrangement links TRBV6-1 to TRBJ2-3; 12 bases fit TRBD2. The CDR3 has 15 residues. Germline V gene sequence: CDR1 MNHNS, CDR2 SASEGT. V gave up 6 bases and J gave up 4 bases; unmatched junction bases: 5. CDR3 in amino acids: CASRGLAGSADTQYF. The CDR3 DNA is TGTGCCAGCAGAGGACTAGCGGGGAGTGCAGATACGCAGTATTTT.

This clonotype was picked up many times. The chain joins TRBV12-3 or TRBV12-4 to TRBJ1-5; D not certain. CDR3 length: 14 residues. Trimming took 4 bases from V and 1 from J, leaving 8 bases between them. The CDR3, as DNA: TGTGCCAGCAGTTCGGCCCCCAGCAATCAGCCCCAGCATTTT. Translated: CASSSAPSNQPQHF.

The table lists this clonotype with a few counts. The chain couples TRBV3-1 to TRBJ2-3; TRBD2 aligns across 11 bases. J lost 0 bases, V lost 6 bases, and 14 bases had no gene match. CDR1 is LGHDT and CDR2 is YNNKEL in the germline V gene (reference sequence). There are 19 residues in the CDR3. The CDR3 bases are TGTGCCAGCAGATCTTATACCGGGACTAGCGGCCCTAGCACAGATACGCAGTATTTT. Amino acids: CASRSYTGTSGPSTDTQYF.

Ten or more counts support this clonotype. The CDR3: CSARVPTGEAQYF. In DNA form, the CDR3 reads TGCAGTGCTAGAGTACCAACTGGAGAGGCGCAGTATTTT. The genes are TRBV20-1 and TRBJ2-3; no firm D call. Germline loops: CDR1 DFQATT, CDR2 SNEGSKA (reference sequence). Trimming left V 1 base short and J 10 bases short, with 15 bases between. The length of the CDR3 is 13 residues.

This clonotype was counted many times. DNA for the CDR3: TGTGCCAGCAGACCTACCCTGGGGGGGAGGGGCACTGAAGCTTTCTTT. This gives the protein CASRPTLGGRGTEAFF. The chain recombines TRBV5-4 with TRBJ1-1; D may be TRBD1 (5 bases). With 5 bases removed from V and 4 bases from J, the gap between germline ends came to 21 bases. This CDR3 has 16 amino acids. CDR1 is SGHNT, CDR2 YYREEE, per germline (reference sequence).

This clonotype has at least ten counts. The V call is TRBV12-3 or TRBV12-4, the J call TRBJ1-5, with 8 bases aligning to TRBD1. Trimming at V came to 2 bases and at J to 7 bases, leaving 7 bases not matched to a gene. The CDR3 runs 15 residues. The CDR3 coding sequence is TGTGCCAGCAGTTTAAATTCAGGGGGCGGACAGCCCCAGCATTTT. This sequence encodes CASSLNSGGGQPQHF.

This clonotype was observed a few times. This may arise from a read error, as a much more abundant clone is one base away. The genes are TRBV3-1 and TRBJ2-2; either TRBD1 or TRBD2 may supply D (6 bases each). V was trimmed by 1 base and J by 4 bases, leaving 13 bases between them. This CDR3 region has 16 residues. From germline, CDR1 is LGHDT and CDR2 YNNKEL (reference sequence). CDR3 protein: CASSQAGAHVTGELFF. The CDR3 region has the DNA TGTGCCAGCAGCCAAGCGGGGGCGCATGTCACCGGGGAGCTGTTTTTT. Combining the CDR3 with reference TRBV3-1 and TRBJ2-2 gives the whole variable domain DTAVSQTPKYLVTQMGNDKSIKCEQNLGHDTMYWYKQDSKKFLKIMFSYNNKELIINETVPNRFSPKSPDKAHLNLHINSLELGDSAVYFCASSQAGAHVTGELFFGEGSRLTVL.

The rearrangement joins TRBV2 to TRBJ1-1; tentative D call: TRBD1 (5 bases). Germline values: CDR1 SNHLY, CDR2 FYNNEI. V was clipped by 6 bases and J by 1 base, with 15 bases between them. There are 15 residues in the CDR3. As DNA, the CDR3 is TGTGCCAGCAGCTGGTTAACCGGGGGGAACACTGAAGCTTTCTTT. Its translation: CASSWLTGGNTEAFF.

For this clonotype: One end of the junction does not line up with germline, which may come from a read error. The chain is built from TRBV5-1 and TRBJ2-7, with 11 bases identical to TRBD2. The CDR3 spans 16 residues. The V gene's germline CDR1 is SGHRS and CDR2 YFSETQ. The CDR3 loop reads CASSLSGGLAGYEQYF. The CDR3 bases are TGTGCCAGCAGCTTGAGCGGAGGACTAGCGGGTTACGAGCAGTACTTC. Full variable domain (missing parts from reference TRBV5-1 and TRBJ2-7): KAGVTQTPRYLIKTRGQQVTLSCSPISGHRSVSWYQQTPGQGLQFLFEYFSETQRNKGNFPGRFSGRQFSNSRSEMNVSTLELGDSALYLCASSLSGGLAGYEQYFGPGTRLTVT.

At least ten counts were recorded for this clonotype. This chain links TRBV2 with TRBJ2-7, with 8 bases that match TRBD2. Per germline, CDR1 SNHLY and CDR2 FYNNEI. V lost 7 bases to trimming and J lost 6 bases; unmatched junction nucleotides: 8. CDR3 size: 13 residues. The DNA for the CDR3 is TGTGCCAGCAATCGAGCGGGAGTAGCCGAGCAGTACTTC. It is translated as CASNRAGVAEQYF.

Ten or more counts support this clonotype. The V and J genes are TRBV28 and TRBJ1-5, with D tentatively TRBD1 (5 bases). This CDR3 spans 15 amino acids. Per germline, CDR1 MDHEN and CDR2 SYDVKM. The germline V and J ends were trimmed by 7 bases and 5 bases, with 18 bases remaining between them. The CDR3 DNA reads as TGTGCCAGCACCCCGACCCGGGGGACCGATCAGCCCCAGCATTTT. It specifies CASTPTRGTDQPQHF.

The CDR3 region is CASSIGGGTGELFF. The CDR3 coding sequence is TGTGCCAGTAGTATCGGGGGGGGTACCGGGGAGCTGTTTTTT. The chain links TRBV19 to TRBJ2-2; 8 bases line up with TRBD2. Germline V lookup: CDR1 LNHDA, CDR2 SQIVND (reference sequence). V lost 3 bases, J lost 5 bases, and 2 bases stayed unmatched. CDR3 size: 14 residues. Looking up the rest from reference TRBV19 and TRBJ2-2 gives the full variable domain: DGGITQSPKYLFRKEGQNVTLSCEQNLNHDAMYWYRQDPGQGLRLIYYSQIVNDFQKGDIAEGYSVSREKKESFPLTVTSAQKNPTAFYLCASSIGGGTGELFFGEGSRLTVL.

The chain has TRBV7-3 and TRBJ1-1, with D hard to call. CDR3 length: 13 residues. CDR1 SGHTA and CDR2 FQGTGA come from the germline V gene. Trimming removed 5 bases from V and 6 bases from J, with 13 bases in between. The CDR3 reads CASSNGLESEAFF. DNA for the CDR3: TGTGCCAGCAGCAATGGACTCGAGTCTGAAGCTTTCTTT. The whole variable domain, filled in from reference TRBV7-3 and TRBJ1-1, reads GAGVSQTPSNKVTEKGKYVELRCDPISGHTALYWYRQSLGQGPEFLIYFQGTGAADDSGLPNDRFFAVRPEGSVSTLKIQRTERGDSAVYLCASSNGLESEAFFGQGTRLTVV.

This clonotype came up a few times. One base away lies a much larger clone, so this may be a sequencing read error. V usage is TRBV9 and J usage is TRBJ1-1, with D perhaps TRBD1 (5 bases). CDR3 length equals 15 residues. Germline V CDR1 and CDR2: SGDLS, YYNGEE. CDR3: CASSAREGMNTEASF. CDR3 nucleotides: TGTGCCAGCAGCGCCCGGGAGGGGATGAACACTGAAGCTTCCTTT.

This clonotype was seen ten or more times. The rearrangement links TRBV15 to TRBJ2-3; TRBD2 agrees at 7 bases. The V gene's germline CDR1 is LNHNV and CDR2 YYDKDF (reference sequence). After removal of 1 base from V and 5 bases from J, the junction contained 9 bases not matched to a gene. The CDR3 runs to 16 residues. CDR3 nucleotide sequence: TGTGCCACCAGCAGAGGTTGGGGGGGAAAGGGAGATACGCAGTATTTT. This gives the protein CATSRGWGGKGDTQYF. Based on the CDR3 plus reference TRBV15 and TRBJ2-3, the full variable domain is DAMVIQNPRYQVTQFGKPVTLSCSQTLNHNVMYWYQQKSSQAPKLLFHYYDKDFNNEADTPDNFQSRRPNTSFCFLDIRSPGLGDTAMYLCATSRGWGGKGDTQYFGPGTRLTVL.

This clonotype was counted a single time. This chain joins TRBV2 and TRBJ1-5, with D unclear. Trimming took 5 bases from V and 0 from J, leaving 8 bases between them. The CDR3 has 14 residues. CDR1 and CDR2 (germline): SNHLY, FYNNEI. The CDR3 is CASSFQSSNQPQHF. DNA for the CDR3: TGTGCCAGCAGTTTTCAGAGTAGCAATCAGCCCCAGCATTTT.

This clonotype was counted only a few times. The gene calls are TRBV10-2 and TRBJ1-5, with TRBD1 as a possible D gene (5 bases). Germline assignment: CDR1 WSHSY and CDR2 SAAADI. The CDR3 contains 13 residues. With 4 bases removed from V and 3 bases from J, the gap between germline ends came to 7 bases. In DNA form, the CDR3 reads TGCGCCAGCAGTGGGACAAACAATCAGCCCCAGCATTTT. Translated: CASSGTNNQPQHF.

This clonotype came up many times. This chain uses TRBV24-1 with TRBJ2-1; TRBD2 matches 9 bases. V dropped 0 bases and J dropped 8; count of bases not matched to a gene: 4. From germline, CDR1 is KGHDR and CDR2 SFDVKD. The CDR3 consists of 15 residues. CDR3 region: CATSDLQAGGDEQFF. DNA of the CDR3: TGTGCCACCAGTGATTTGCAAGCGGGAGGCGATGAGCAGTTCTTC.

This clonotype was recorded at least ten times. J is TRBJ2-1 and V is TRBV16; 12 nucleotides agree with TRBD2. The CDR3 is made up of 15 amino acids. V shed 2 bases, J shed 7 bases, and the junction held 3 bases outside the gene matches. Germline V CDR1 and CDR2: KGHSY, FQNENV. CDR3 protein: CASSQRTSGKNEQFF. CDR3 bases: TGTGCCAGCAGCCAACGGACTAGCGGGAAGAATGAGCAGTTCTTC.

At least ten counts were recorded for this clonotype. The gene calls are TRBV7-9 and TRBJ2-3; 7 bases are a match to TRBD2. This CDR3 spans 16 amino acids. Germline assignment: CDR1 SEHNR and CDR2 FQNEAQ (reference sequence). J gave up 1 base and V 7 bases, and 11 bases lay outside the gene matches. The CDR3 bases are TGTGCCAGCAACAGCATGTCGGGAGGCCGCACAGATACGCAGTATTTT. Translated: CASNSMSGGRTDTQYF.

This clonotype was found many times. This sequence joins TRBV19 and TRBJ1-3; the D gene is possibly TRBD1 (6 bases). The V gene's germline CDR1 is LNHDA and CDR2 SQIVND (reference sequence). The germline V and J ends were trimmed by 7 bases and 4 bases, with 8 bases remaining between them. The CDR3 totals 12 residues. In nucleotides, the CDR3 is TGTGCCAGTACGACAGGAGGAAACACCATATATTTT. Translating it yields CASTTGGNTIYF.

This sequence joins TRBV27 and TRBJ1-3; D is ambiguous. The germline V gene encodes CDR1 MNHEY and CDR2 SMNVEV (reference sequence). Trimming took off 7 bases at V and 1 base at J, with 11 bases between the two ends. This CDR3 comprises 14 residues. The CDR3 sequence: CASMRAQSGNTIYF. DNA for the CDR3: TGTGCCAGCATGCGGGCCCAGTCTGGAAACACCATATATTTT.

There are a few counts of this clonotype. The V gene is TRBV29-1, the J gene TRBJ2-1; D gene uncertain. CDR1 SQVTM and CDR2 ANQGSEA come from the germline V gene. The CDR3 loop spans 14 amino acids. V dropped 4 bases and J dropped 8 bases, with 18 bases sitting between them. For the CDR3, the DNA is TGCAGCGTTGGAGTGGCAGGACCTAAAGATGAGCAGTTCTTC. Its translation: CSVGVAGPKDEQFF.

V gene TRBV7-9 combines with J gene TRBJ2-1; TRBD2 is a possible D gene (5 bases). In germline, CDR1 is SEHNR, CDR2 FQNEAQ (reference sequence). The V end was cut by 8 bases, the J end by 4 bases, with 9 bases between. CDR3 length: 12 residues. CDR3 sequence reads: CASPTIYNEQFF. CDR3 DNA sequence: TGTGCCAGCCCGACTATTTACAATGAGCAGTTCTTC. The full variable domain, in which reference TRBV7-9 and TRBJ2-1 provide the parts outside the CDR3, is DTGVSQNPRHKITKRGQNVTFRCDPISEHNRLYWYRQTLGQGPEFLTYFQNEAQLEKSRLLSDRFSAERPKGSFSTLEIQRTEQGDSAMYLCASPTIYNEQFFGPGTRLTVL.

This clonotype was counted ten times or more. The gene calls are TRBV9 and TRBJ2-5; TRBD1 or TRBD2 may be the D gene (5 bases each). Germline V CDR1 and CDR2: SGDLS, YYNGEE. The CDR3 is made up of 14 amino acids. The V end lost 4 bases, the J end lost 5 bases, and 15 bases lay between the germline ends. The CDR3 coding sequence is TGTGCCAGCAGCTCCCTCCTGGGGGACGAGACCCAGTACTTC. Protein: CASSSLLGDETQYF. Based on the CDR3 plus reference TRBV9 and TRBJ2-5, the full variable domain is DSGVTQTPKHLITATGQRVTLRCSPRSGDLSVYWYQQSLDQGLQFLIQYYNGEERAKGNILERFSAQQFPDLHSELNLSSLELGDSALYFCASSSLLGDETQYFGPGTRLLVL.

Ten or more counts support this clonotype. J is TRBJ2-7 and V is TRBV28; D is ambiguous. Germline loops: CDR1 MDHEN, CDR2 SYDVKM. Trimming removed 6 bases from V and 2 bases from J, with 17 bases in between. The CDR3 length is 15 residues. CDR3 region: CASRDRGARTYEQYF. CDR3 DNA: TGTGCCAGCAGGGACCGTGGCGCTAGGACCTACGAGCAGTACTTC.

This chain links TRBV27 with TRBJ2-1, with a weak D call TRBD2 (5 bases). The V gene's germline CDR1 is MNHEY and CDR2 SMNVEV (reference sequence). The CDR3 is made up of 14 amino acids. Trimming removed 5 bases at V and 2 bases at J, with 10 bases between. The CDR3 DNA sequence: TGTGCCAGCAGTCCCCGGGGAGCCTACAATGAGCAGTTCTTC. This sequence encodes CASSPRGAYNEQFF.